This T cell receptor beta chain was sequenced during a study of blood T cell repertoires in COVID-19. Whole-study context: The United States, Italy and Spain supplied acute and convalescent COVID-19 samples. T cells, B-cell-depleted T cells, or PBMCs provided the cDNA or gDNA that served as material.

V was pared by 2 bases and J by 5 bases, with 11 bases of the junction left unmatched. Germline V gene lookup returns CDR1 WSHSY and CDR2 SAAADI. This CDR3 is built from 18 residues. Generated by immunoSEQ multiplex PCR, the TCRdb table keeps only in-frame clones and is missing some. The sample consists of some 190,000 clones, 70% to 90% of them appearing once. Sequences were obtained from PBMCs or T cells enriched from blood (not recorded which). The V call is TRBV10-2, the J call TRBJ2-3; the match to TRBD2 covers 12 bases. The clonotype originates from a young man with acute COVID-19. The CDR3 spells CASSEPQLAGGPGDTQYF. The CDR3 DNA reads TGCGCCAGCAGTGAGCCCCAACTAGCGGGGGGCCCCGGAGATACGCAGTATTTT.